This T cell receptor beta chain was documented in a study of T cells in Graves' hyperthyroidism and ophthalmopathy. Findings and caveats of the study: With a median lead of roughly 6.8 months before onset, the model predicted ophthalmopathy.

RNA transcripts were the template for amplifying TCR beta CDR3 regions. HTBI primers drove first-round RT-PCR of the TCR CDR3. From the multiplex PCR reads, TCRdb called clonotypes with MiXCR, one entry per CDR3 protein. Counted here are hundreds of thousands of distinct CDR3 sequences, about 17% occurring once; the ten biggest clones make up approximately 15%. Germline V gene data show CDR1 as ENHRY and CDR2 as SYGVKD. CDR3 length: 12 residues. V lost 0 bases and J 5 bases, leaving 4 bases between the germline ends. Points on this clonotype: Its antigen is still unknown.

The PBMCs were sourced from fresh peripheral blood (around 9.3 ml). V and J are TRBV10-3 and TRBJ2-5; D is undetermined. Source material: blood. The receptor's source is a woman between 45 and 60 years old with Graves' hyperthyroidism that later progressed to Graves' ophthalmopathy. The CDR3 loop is CAISESGETQYF. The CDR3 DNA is TGTGCCATCAGTGAGTCAGGGGAGACCCAGTACTTC.